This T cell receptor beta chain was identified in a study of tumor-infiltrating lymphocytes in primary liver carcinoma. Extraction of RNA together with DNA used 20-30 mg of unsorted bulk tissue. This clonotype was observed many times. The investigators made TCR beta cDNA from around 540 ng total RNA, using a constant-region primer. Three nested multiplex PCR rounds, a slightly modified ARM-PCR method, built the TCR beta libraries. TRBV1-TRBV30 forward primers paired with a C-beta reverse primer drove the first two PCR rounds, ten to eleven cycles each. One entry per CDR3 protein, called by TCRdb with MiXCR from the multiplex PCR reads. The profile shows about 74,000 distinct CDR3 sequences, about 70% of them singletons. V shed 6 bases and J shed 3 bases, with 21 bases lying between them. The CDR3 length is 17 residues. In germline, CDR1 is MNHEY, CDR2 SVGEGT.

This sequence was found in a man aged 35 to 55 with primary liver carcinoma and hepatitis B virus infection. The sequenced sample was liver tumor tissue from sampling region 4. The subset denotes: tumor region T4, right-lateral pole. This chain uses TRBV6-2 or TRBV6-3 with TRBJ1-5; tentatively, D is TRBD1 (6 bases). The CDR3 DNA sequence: TGTGCCAGCAGGCGGAGGACAGAAAAGGGACCCAATCAGCCCCAGCATTTT. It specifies CASRRRTEKGPNQPQHF.